This T cell receptor (beta chain) originates from a study of T cell repertoires in cytomegalovirus infection. Study background: Matching HLA type and CMV infection were both indicated by public TCR beta signatures.

The CDR3 length is 16 residues. The germline CDR1 and CDR2 sequences are MNHNY and SVGAGI (reference sequence). V was clipped by 0 bases and J by 7 bases, with 16 bases between them. TCRdb independently ran MiXCR on the reads; one entry per CDR3 protein. The sample gives hundreds of thousands of distinct CDR3 sequences, more than 8% of which show up once; roughly 4% is in the top ten. In its sample, this clonotype was seen many times. Its antigen is still unknown. The study, taken as a whole, reports: HLA-C-restricted CMV clonotypes gave the most frequent clonotype in two of eight donors. Adding up the frequency of public TCR beta families identified people who carried CMV plus the relevant HLA.

V and J are TRBV6-6 and TRBJ2-1; D gene unclear. This clonotype was sampled from a human donor in good health (CMV status not recorded). Some clones in this sample may be carry-over from other donors' samples. The material sequenced was PBMCs. CDR3 coding DNA: TGTGCCAGCAGTTACTCGGGCAGCCCACGGAATAATGAGCAGTTCTTC. Protein product: CASSYSGSPRNNEQFF.